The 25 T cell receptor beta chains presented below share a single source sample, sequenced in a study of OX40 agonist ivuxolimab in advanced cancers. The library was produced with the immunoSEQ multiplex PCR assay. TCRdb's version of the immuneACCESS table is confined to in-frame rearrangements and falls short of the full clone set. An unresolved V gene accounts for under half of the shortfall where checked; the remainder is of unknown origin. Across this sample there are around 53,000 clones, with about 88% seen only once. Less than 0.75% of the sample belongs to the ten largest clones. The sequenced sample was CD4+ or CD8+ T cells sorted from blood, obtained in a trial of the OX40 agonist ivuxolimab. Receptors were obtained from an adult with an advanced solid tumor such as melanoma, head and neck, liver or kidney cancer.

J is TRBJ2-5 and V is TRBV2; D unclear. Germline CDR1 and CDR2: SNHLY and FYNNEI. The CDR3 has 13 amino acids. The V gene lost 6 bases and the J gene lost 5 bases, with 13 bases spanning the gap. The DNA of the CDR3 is TGTGCCAGCAGCTACCCTATGGGGGAGACCCAGTACTTC. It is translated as CASSYPMGETQYF.

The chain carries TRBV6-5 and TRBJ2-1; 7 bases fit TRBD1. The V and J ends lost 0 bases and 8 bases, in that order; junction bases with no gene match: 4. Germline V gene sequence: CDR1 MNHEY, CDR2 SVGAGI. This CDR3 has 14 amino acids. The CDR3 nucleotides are TGTGCCAGCAGTTACTCCACAGGGGTCCATGAGCAGTTCTTC. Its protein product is CASSYSTGVHEQFF.

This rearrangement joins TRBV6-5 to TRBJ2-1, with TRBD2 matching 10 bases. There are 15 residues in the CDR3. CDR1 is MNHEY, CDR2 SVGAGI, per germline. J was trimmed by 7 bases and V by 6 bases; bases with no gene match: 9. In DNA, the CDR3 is TGTGCCAGCAGGGTTCTAGCGGGAGTCGGGAATGAGCAGTTCTTC. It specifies CASRVLAGVGNEQFF.

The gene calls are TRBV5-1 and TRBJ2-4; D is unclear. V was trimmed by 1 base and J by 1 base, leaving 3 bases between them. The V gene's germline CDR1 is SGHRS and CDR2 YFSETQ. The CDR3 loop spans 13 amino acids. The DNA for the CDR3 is TGCGCCAGCAGCTTGTCGGCCAAAAACATTCAGTACTTC. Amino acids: CASSLSAKNIQYF.

This CDR3 reads CASSQCLEKLFF. Here the CDR3 DNA reads TGCGCCAGCAGTCAATGCCTTGAAAAACTGTTTTTT. The rearrangement links TRBV23-1 to TRBJ1-4; D is unresolved. TRBV23-1 carries the ORF label, with uncertain function. With 1 base removed from V and 7 bases from J, the gap between germline ends came to 4 bases. CDR3 size: 12 residues.

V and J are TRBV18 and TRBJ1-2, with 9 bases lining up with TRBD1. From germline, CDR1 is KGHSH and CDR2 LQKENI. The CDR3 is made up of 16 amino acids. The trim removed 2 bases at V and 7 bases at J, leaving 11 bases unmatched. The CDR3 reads CASSPRRTGGVGGYTF. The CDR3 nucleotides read TGTGCCAGCTCACCAAGGAGAACAGGGGGCGTAGGTGGCTACACCTTC.

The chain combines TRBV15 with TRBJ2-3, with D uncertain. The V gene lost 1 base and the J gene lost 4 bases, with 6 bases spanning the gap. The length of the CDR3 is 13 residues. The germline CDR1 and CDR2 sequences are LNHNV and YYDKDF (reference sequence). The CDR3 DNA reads TGTGCCACCAGCAGAGGGGCGGCAGATACGCAGTATTTT. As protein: CATSRGAADTQYF.

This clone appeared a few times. CDR3 sequence reads: CASSSRDRVGDTQYF. In nucleotides, the CDR3 is TGTGCCAGTAGTAGCCGGGACAGGGTGGGGGATACGCAGTATTTT. The chain uses TRBV19 and TRBJ2-3; 9 nucleotides match TRBD1. Germline CDR1 LNHDA, CDR2 SQIVND (reference sequence). The CDR3 covers 15 residues. The V gene end was trimmed by 4 bases and the J gene end by 6 bases; junction bases not matched to a gene: 8. Full variable domain (rest looked up from reference TRBV19 and TRBJ2-3): DGGITQSPKYLFRKEGQNVTLSCEQNLNHDAMYWYRQDPGQGLRLIYYSQIVNDFQKGDIAEGYSVSREKKESFPLTVTSAQKNPTAFYLCASSSRDRVGDTQYFGPGTRLTVL.

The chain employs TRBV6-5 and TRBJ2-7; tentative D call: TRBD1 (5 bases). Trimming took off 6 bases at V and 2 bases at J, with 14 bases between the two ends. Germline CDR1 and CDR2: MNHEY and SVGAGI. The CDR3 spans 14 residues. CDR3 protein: CASRPYVGAYEQYF. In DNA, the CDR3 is TGTGCCAGCAGGCCCTACGTAGGGGCCTACGAGCAGTACTTC.

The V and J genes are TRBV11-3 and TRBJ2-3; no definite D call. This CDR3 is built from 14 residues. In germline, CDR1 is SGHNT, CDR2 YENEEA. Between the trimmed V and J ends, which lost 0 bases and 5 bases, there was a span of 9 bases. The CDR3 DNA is TGTGCCAGCAGCTTAGAACAGCGCGGAGATACGCAGTATTTT. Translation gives CASSLEQRGDTQYF.

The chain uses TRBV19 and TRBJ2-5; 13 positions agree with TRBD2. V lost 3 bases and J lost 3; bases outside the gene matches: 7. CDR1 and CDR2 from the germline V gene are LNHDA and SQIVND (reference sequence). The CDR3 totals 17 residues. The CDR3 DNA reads TGTGCCAGTAGTATTGACTTACTAGCGGGAGGGGAAGAGACCCAGTACTTC. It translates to CASSIDLLAGGEETQYF.

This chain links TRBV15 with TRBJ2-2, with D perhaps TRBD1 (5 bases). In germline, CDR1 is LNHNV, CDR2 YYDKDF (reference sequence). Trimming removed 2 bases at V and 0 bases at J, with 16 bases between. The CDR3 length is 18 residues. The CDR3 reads CATSRPWGNGANTGELFF. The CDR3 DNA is TGTGCCACCAGCAGACCCTGGGGCAATGGTGCGAACACCGGGGAGCTGTTTTTT. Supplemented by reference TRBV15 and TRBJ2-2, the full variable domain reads DAMVIQNPRYQVTQFGKPVTLSCSQTLNHNVMYWYQQKSSQAPKLLFHYYDKDFNNEADTPDNFQSRRPNTSFCFLDIRSPGLGDTAMYLCATSRPWGNGANTGELFFGEGSRLTVL.

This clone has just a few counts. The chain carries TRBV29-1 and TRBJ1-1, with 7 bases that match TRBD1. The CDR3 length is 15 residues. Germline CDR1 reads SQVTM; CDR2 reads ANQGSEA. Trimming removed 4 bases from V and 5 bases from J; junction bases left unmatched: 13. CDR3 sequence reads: CSVAAGGTLRTEAFF. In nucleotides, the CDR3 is TGCAGCGTTGCGGCAGGGGGTACGCTGAGGACTGAAGCTTTCTTT.

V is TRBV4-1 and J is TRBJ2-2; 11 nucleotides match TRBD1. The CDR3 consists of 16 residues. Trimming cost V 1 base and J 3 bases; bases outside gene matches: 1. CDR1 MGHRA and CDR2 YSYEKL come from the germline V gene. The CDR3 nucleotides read TGCGCCAGCAGCCAAGGGACAGGGGGCGACACCGGGGAGCTGTTTTTT. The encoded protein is CASSQGTGGDTGELFF.

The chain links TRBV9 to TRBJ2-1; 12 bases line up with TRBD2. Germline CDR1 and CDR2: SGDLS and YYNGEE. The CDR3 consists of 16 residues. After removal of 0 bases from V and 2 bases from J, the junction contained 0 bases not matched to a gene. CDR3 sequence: CASSVASGRAYNEQFF. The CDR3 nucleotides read TGTGCCAGCAGCGTAGCTAGCGGGAGGGCCTACAATGAGCAGTTCTTC.

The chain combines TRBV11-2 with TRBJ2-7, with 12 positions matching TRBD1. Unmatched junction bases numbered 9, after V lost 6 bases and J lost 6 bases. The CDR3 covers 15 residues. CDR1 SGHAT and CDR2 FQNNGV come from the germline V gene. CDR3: CASRKPGQGALEQYF. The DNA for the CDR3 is TGTGCCAGCAGGAAGCCGGGACAGGGGGCACTCGAGCAGTACTTC.

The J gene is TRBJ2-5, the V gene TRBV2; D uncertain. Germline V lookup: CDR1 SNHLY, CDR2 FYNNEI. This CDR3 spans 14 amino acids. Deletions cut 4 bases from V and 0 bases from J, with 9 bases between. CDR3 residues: CASSGTVYQETQYF. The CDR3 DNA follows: TGTGCCAGCAGTGGGACGGTGTACCAAGAGACCCAGTACTTC.

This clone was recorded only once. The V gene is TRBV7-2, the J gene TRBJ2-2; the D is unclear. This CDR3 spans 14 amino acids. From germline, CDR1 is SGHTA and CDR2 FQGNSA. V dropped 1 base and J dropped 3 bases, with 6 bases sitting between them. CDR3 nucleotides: TGTGCCAGCAGCTTAGTAGGGCACACCGGGGAGCTGTTTTTT. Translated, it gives CASSLVGHTGELFF.

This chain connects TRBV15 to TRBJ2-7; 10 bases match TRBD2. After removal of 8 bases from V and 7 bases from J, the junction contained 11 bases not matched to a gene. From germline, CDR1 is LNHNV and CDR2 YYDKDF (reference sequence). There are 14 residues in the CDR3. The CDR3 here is CATGSLAGLGEQYF. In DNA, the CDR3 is TGTGCCACCGGCTCACTAGCGGGACTAGGGGAGCAGTACTTC.

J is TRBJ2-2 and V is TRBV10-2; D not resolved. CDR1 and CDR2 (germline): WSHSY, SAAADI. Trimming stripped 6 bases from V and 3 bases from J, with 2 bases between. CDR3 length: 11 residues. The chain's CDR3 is CASRDTGELFF. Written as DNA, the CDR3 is TGCGCCAGCAGGGACACCGGGGAGCTGTTTTTT.

CDR3 loop: CASSTGITNTGELFF. CDR3 in DNA: TGTGCCAGCAGTACCGGCATTACGAACACCGGGGAGCTGTTTTTT. The chain carries TRBV6-5 and TRBJ2-2, with unresolved D. V shed 5 bases and J shed 0 bases, with 10 bases lying between them. Germline CDR1 is MNHEY and CDR2 is SVGAGI. The CDR3 is made up of 15 amino acids.

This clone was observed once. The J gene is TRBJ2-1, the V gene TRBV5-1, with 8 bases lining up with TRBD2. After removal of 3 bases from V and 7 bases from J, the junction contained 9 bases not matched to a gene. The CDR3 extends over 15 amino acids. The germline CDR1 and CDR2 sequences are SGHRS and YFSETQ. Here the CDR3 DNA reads TGCGCCAGCAGCTCTCCGGGACTAGGGATTAATGAGCAGTTCTTC. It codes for CASSSPGLGINEQFF.

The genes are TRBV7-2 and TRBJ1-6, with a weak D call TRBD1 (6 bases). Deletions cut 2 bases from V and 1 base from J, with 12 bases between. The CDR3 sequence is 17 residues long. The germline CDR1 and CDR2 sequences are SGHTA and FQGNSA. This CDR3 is CASSLRGHRSYNSPLHF. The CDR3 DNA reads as TGTGCCAGCAGCTTACGGGGACACCGATCCTATAATTCACCCCTCCACTTT.

CDR3 residues: CASSLRSGRGEQYF. The DNA of the CDR3 is TGTGCCAGCAGCTTGCGTAGCGGGAGAGGCGAGCAGTACTTC. The genes are TRBV5-8 and TRBJ2-5, with 9 bases lining up with TRBD2. The DNA matches TRBJ2-7 better at its end, which makes the J call doubtful. Germline lookup yields CDR1 SGHTS and CDR2 YDEGEE. The CDR3 has 14 residues.

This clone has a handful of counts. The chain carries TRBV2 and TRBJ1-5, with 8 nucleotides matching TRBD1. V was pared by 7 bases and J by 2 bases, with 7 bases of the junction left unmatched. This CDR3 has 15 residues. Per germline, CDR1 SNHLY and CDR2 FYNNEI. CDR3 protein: CASNSDRGRNQPQHF. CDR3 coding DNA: TGTGCCAGCAACTCCGACAGGGGACGCAATCAGCCCCAGCATTTT. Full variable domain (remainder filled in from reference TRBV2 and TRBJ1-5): EPEVTQTPSHQVTQMGQEVILRCVPISNHLYFYWYRQILGQKVEFLVSFYNNEISEKSEIFDDQFSVERPDGSNFTLKIRSTKLEDSAMYFCASNSDRGRNQPQHFGDGTRLSIL.